This TCR beta chain is drawn from a study of cytomegalovirus exposure and HLA in healthy donors. Whole-study results and caveats: In vitro checks showed that three CMV-associated chains really do target CMV antigens. Associated with cytomegalovirus, according to the listing, were around 160 TCR beta chains.

The germline V and J ends were trimmed by 11 bases and 0 bases, with 8 bases remaining between them. The CDR3 has 11 amino acids. The germline CDR1 and CDR2 sequences are LNHDA and SQIVND (reference sequence). The protocol was immunoSEQ multiplex PCR, while the TCRdb copy is restricted to in-frame clones and leaves out a portion. The data hold around 190,000 clones, with roughly nine tenths observed a single time. Remarks on this clone: Its antigen remains unknown.

The gene calls are TRBV19 and TRBJ2-7; D uncertain. Sequencing was done on a sample of PBMCs. The clonotype comes from a young man in good health and CMV-seropositive. CDR3 nucleotide sequence: TGTGCCCCCGAGGACTCCTACGAGCAGTACTTC. Encoded protein: CAPEDSYEQYF.